This TCR beta chain emerged from a study of T cell responses to AZD1222 COVID-19 vaccine. Regarding the study as a whole: Reports say nearly half of spike-specific TCRs go after unmutated variant regions. Spike-wide vaccine-associated CD4 TCRs dominated at 160-218 and 743-854.

Notes on this clone: Its antigen is not identified.

Sequenced by immunoSEQ multiplex PCR; TCRdb stores in-frame clones only, minus some. In the table there are tens of thousands of clones, more than 80% of which are singletons. The sequence came from an adult in good health. The source was peripheral blood, collected on day 0 of AZD1222 vaccination.

The CDR3 bases are TGTGCCAGCAGCCAAGATGTGCGGCTGCCCCAGCATTTT. Amino acids: CASSQDVRLPQHF. The chain carries TRBV3-1 (or the pseudogene TRBV3-2) and TRBJ1-5, with D unclear. CDR3 length: 13 residues. V shed 0 bases and J shed 9 bases, with 9 bases lying between them. In germline, CDR1 is LGHDT, CDR2 YNNKEL (reference sequence).